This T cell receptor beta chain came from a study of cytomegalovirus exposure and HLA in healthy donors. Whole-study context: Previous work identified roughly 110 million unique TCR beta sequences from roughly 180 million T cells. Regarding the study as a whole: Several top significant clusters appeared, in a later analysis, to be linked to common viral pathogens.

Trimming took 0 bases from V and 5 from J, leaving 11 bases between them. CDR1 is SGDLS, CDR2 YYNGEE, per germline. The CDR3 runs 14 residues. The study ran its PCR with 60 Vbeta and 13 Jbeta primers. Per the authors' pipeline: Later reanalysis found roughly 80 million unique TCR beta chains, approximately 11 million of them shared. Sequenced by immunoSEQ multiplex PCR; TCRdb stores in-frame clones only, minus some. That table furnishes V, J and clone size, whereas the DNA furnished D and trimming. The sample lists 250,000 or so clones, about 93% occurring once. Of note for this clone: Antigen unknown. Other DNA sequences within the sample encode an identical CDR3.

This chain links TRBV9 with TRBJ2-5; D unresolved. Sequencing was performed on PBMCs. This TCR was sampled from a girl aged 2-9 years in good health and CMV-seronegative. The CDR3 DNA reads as TGTGCCAGCAGCGTAGGGTCAGGTGGGGAGACCCAGTACTTC. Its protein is CASSVGSGGETQYF.